What follows are 8 T cell receptor beta chains derived from one specimen sequenced in a study of vaccination and CD4 T cells after COVID-19 (dated by TCRdb to between 2022 and 2023). Their specific antigens are unknown. The intended sense of this specimen's treatment or condition label: approximately 11-day PBMC culture with coronavirus spike peptide pools or control peptides (ViraFEST assay). Library construction relied on PCR. The instrument was an Illumina iSeq 100. DNA from cultured CD4+ T cells underwent TCR sequencing with the Oncomine TCR Beta short-read assay at the Johns Hopkins FTIC core. TCRdb reworked the public reads: Q25 trimming with fastp, MiXCR clone assembly, productive beta chains retained. All rows with the same CDR3 protein become a single entry with the most common DNA and genes. This sample is represented by about 23,000 distinct CDR3 sequences; around 69% of them were singletons. The ten top clones hold roughly a fifth of the sample.

The specimen was CD4+ T cells from blood, cultured in vitro, collected after SARS-CoV-2 vaccination. The origin of the receptors is a human donor who received a COVID-19 vaccine.

This sequence joins TRBV21-1 and TRBJ1-3. TRBV21-1 is a pseudogene. The CDR3 covers 16 residues. CDR3 nucleotides: TGTGCCAGCAGCAAAGAGAGTCCTGAACCTGTAAACACCATATATTTT. This codes for CASSKESPEPVNTIYF.

This clonotype appeared once. J is TRBJ1-3 and V is TRBV10-3; D uncertain. Trimming stripped 7 bases from V and 6 bases from J, with 7 bases between. CDR1 is ENHRY, CDR2 SYGVKD, per germline. The CDR3 loop spans 11 amino acids. This chain's CDR3 is CAIIDENTIYF. The CDR3 DNA follows: TGTGCCATCATTGATGAAAACACCATATATTTT.

V usage is TRBV15 and J usage is TRBJ1-1; maybe TRBD1 (6 bases). The V gene lost 0 bases and the J gene lost 4 bases, with 9 bases spanning the gap. The CDR3 loop spans 14 amino acids. Germline CDR1 and CDR2: LNHNV and YYDKDF (reference sequence). The CDR3 sequence is CATSRDRGSTEAFF. CDR3 DNA: TGTGCCACCAGCAGAGACAGGGGAAGCACTGAAGCTTTCTTT.

The chain recombines TRBV20-1 with TRBJ1-4; 10 bases fit TRBD1. This CDR3 spans 16 amino acids. V trimming: 3 bases; J trimming: 1 base; junction bases outside the gene matches: 5. Looked up from germline, CDR1 is DFQATT and CDR2 is SNEGSKA (reference sequence). The chain's CDR3 is CSASWDRGETNEKLFF. Here the CDR3 DNA reads TGCAGTGCTAGTTGGGACAGGGGAGAAACTAATGAAAAACTGTTTTTT.

V usage is TRBV7-9 and J usage is TRBJ1-2; possibly TRBD1 for D (6 bases). The CDR3 contains 13 residues. CDR1 is SEHNR, CDR2 FQNEAQ, per germline (reference sequence). Between the trimmed V and J ends, which lost 4 bases and 2 bases, there was a span of 8 bases. The CDR3, as DNA: TGTGCCAGCAGCTCGCAGGGGAACTATGGCTACACCTTC. Encoded protein: CASSSQGNYGYTF.

The chain links TRBV30 to TRBJ2-5; TRBD2 is a possible D gene (5 bases). CDR3 length: 17 amino acids. V lost 4 bases and J lost 5, with 26 bases in between. Germline values: CDR1 GTSNPN, CDR2 SVGIG (reference sequence). The CDR3 sequence is CAWNAGRERAQGETQYF. The CDR3 coding sequence is TGTGCCTGGAACGCGGGTAGGGAGAGGGCGCAAGGGGAGACCCAGTACTTC.

The chain is built from TRBV5-4 and TRBJ2-2; 7 bases are a match to TRBD1. J was trimmed by 7 bases and V by 0 bases; bases with no gene match: 6. CDR1 is SGHNT and CDR2 is YYREEE in the germline V gene (reference sequence). This CDR3 has 15 amino acids. The CDR3, as DNA: TGTGCCAGCAGCTTGGTGGGGCAGGGGGTCGGGGAGCTGTTTTTT. Translating gives CASSLVGQGVGELFF. Full variable domain (rest looked up from reference TRBV5-4 and TRBJ2-2): ETGVTQSPTHLIKTRGQQVTLRCSSQSGHNTVSWYQQALGQGPQFIFQYYREEENGRGNFPPRFSGLQFPNYSSELNVNALELDDSALYLCASSLVGQGVGELFFGEGSRLTVL.

This clonotype has more than one count but fewer than ten. V is TRBV7-2 and J is TRBJ2-3; D possibly corresponds to TRBD1 (6 bases). Trimming pared 3 bases from V and 4 bases from J, leaving 14 bases between. The CDR3 runs to 15 residues. Per germline, CDR1 SGHTA and CDR2 FQGNSA. CDR3 sequence: CASSFNPGDPDTQYF. CDR3 DNA sequence: TGTGCCAGCAGCTTTAATCCAGGGGACCCAGATACGCAGTATTTT.